This T cell receptor (beta chain) was sequenced for a study of shared clonotypes between healthy human individuals. Study observations and caveats: Naive subsets generally had larger estimated richness than memory subsets.

Each subset's genomic DNA was split evenly across several immunoSEQ plates. On sorted subsets, replicate PCRs used 200 to 250 ng DNA, or tens of thousands of T cell genomes. Method: immunoSEQ multiplex PCR; TCRdb's copy keeps in-frame clones and lacks some. The sample lists approximately 2,000,000 clones, just under 95% occurring once. Terminally differentiated effector memory CD45RA+ cells were excluded from the naive CD8 cells, which were CD45RO-negative and positively selected for CCR7. Healthy and HIV-negative, the adult donors had no recent acute infections or vaccinations. The table lists this clone with a count of one. Its antigen is as yet unknown. Source material: naive CD8+ T cells from PBMCs. This TCR derives from a man in his late teens or twenties in good health. Some clones in this sample may be carry-over from other donors' samples.

The CDR3: CASSQDTILSYEQYF. The CDR3 DNA reads TGCGCCAGCAGCCAAGATACAATCCTTAGCTACGAGCAGTACTTC. The chain employs TRBV4-1 and TRBJ2-7; no clear D gene. V lost 0 bases and J 3 bases, leaving 12 bases between the germline ends. This CDR3 has 15 residues. Germline V CDR1 and CDR2: MGHRA, YSYEKL.